This T cell receptor beta chain was retrieved from a study of cytomegalovirus exposure and HLA in healthy donors. The PCR was carried out with 60 Vbeta primers and 13 Jbeta primers. This table comes from immunoSEQ multiplex PCR, and its TCRdb copy is limited to in-frame clones, with some not included. Of some 140,000 clones in the sample, roughly 78% are singletons; the top ten hold over 4%. Trimming left V 3 bases short and J 4 bases short, with 14 bases between. Germline-derived CDR1 and CDR2 are SGHNT and YYREEE (reference sequence). This CDR3 is built from 14 residues. The chain carries TRBV5-4 and TRBJ2-7, with D possibly TRBD2 on 5 matching bases. The sample consisted of PBMCs. This sequence was found in a man in his forties or fifties in good health and CMV-seropositive. The chain's CDR3 is CASSSPTGKYEQYF. CDR3 coding DNA: TGTGCCAGCAGCTCACCTACGGGGAAATACGAGCAGTACTTC. Filled out from reference TRBV5-4 and TRBJ2-7, the complete variable domain reads ETGVTQSPTHLIKTRGQQVTLRCSSQSGHNTVSWYQQALGQGPQFIFQYYREEENGRGNFPPRFSGLQFPNYSSELNVNALELDDSALYLCASSSPTGKYEQYFGPGTRLTVT.